The 10 T cell receptor beta chains presented below share a single source sample, sequenced in a study of long-term antiretroviral therapy in people with HIV. Survey level was the resolution at which the v3.0 immunoSEQ assay ran. Data came from immunoSEQ multiplex PCR; TCRdb stores just in-frame clones and leaves some out. The table has tens of thousands of clones, over 80% seen once. The sequencing here drew on unsorted PBMCs, taken 3.2 years before starting antiretroviral therapy. These receptors were obtained from a man aged 50-60 years with HIV.

The chain joins TRBV5-8 to TRBJ1-4; no clear D. V was cut by 0 bases and J by 0 bases, with 12 bases left in between. The CDR3 extends over 17 amino acids. Germline V gene sequence: CDR1 SGHTS, CDR2 YDEGEE. CDR3 nucleotide sequence: TGTGCCAGCAGCTTGGGGACTTCCAATCCAACTAATGAAAAACTGTTTTTT. Translated: CASSLGTSNPTNEKLFF.

This chain uses TRBV4-1 with TRBJ2-3; D is perhaps TRBD2 (6 bases). The V end was cut by 0 bases, the J end by 2 bases, with 9 bases between. From germline, CDR1 is MGHRA and CDR2 YSYEKL. The CDR3 contains 15 residues. As DNA, the CDR3 is TGCGCCAGCAGCCAAGATAGGACTACCACAGATACGCAGTATTTT. Its translation: CASSQDRTTTDTQYF.

The CDR3 protein is CASSLGPLNSGITDTQYF. The CDR3 DNA follows: TGTGCCAGCAGCTTAGGACCTTTGAATAGCGGTATCACAGATACGCAGTATTTT. The gene calls are TRBV7-2 and TRBJ2-3; D might be TRBD2 (6 bases). V lost 1 base and J lost 2, with 19 bases in between. Germline CDR1 is SGHTA and CDR2 is FQGNSA. The CDR3 is 18 residues long.

With respect to this clone: The sample carries other DNA sequences with the same CDR3. The chain is built from TRBV18 and TRBJ2-3; the D is unclear. Germline loops: CDR1 KGHSH, CDR2 LQKENI. V was shortened by 0 bases and J by 3 bases, with 4 bases between the two germline ends. This CDR3 comprises 13 residues. The CDR3 loop is CASSPPGTDTQYF. Here the CDR3 DNA reads TGTGCCAGCTCACCACCGGGAACAGATACGCAGTATTTT.

This chain uses TRBV30 with TRBJ2-7; D gene unclear. Trimming shortened V by 0 bases and J by 5 bases, and 14 bases separated the two germline ends. Germline V gene data show CDR1 as GTSNPN and CDR2 as SVGIG (reference sequence). The CDR3 runs 14 residues. The DNA of the CDR3 is TGTGCCTGGAGTGTACCGGCAGGCCACCACGAGCAGTACTTC. This gives the protein CAWSVPAGHHEQYF.

The chain employs TRBV12-5 and TRBJ1-5; 10 nucleotides line up with TRBD1. Trimming at V came to 4 bases and at J to 6 bases, leaving 9 bases not matched to a gene. Germline assignment: CDR1 LGHNT and CDR2 FRNRAP. The length of the CDR3 is 16 residues. CDR3 region: CASGWVTGGAGQPQHF. DNA for the CDR3: TGTGCTAGTGGTTGGGTGACAGGGGGCGCGGGTCAGCCCCAGCATTTT.

J is TRBJ2-5 and V is TRBV30; D possibly uses TRBD1 or TRBD2 (6 bases each). Germline V gene lookup returns CDR1 GTSNPN and CDR2 SVGIG (reference sequence). V lost 0 bases, J lost 4 bases, and 12 bases lay in between. This CDR3 spans 14 amino acids. CDR3 residues: CAWSVNTGAETQYF. As DNA, the CDR3 is TGTGCCTGGAGTGTAAATACGGGGGCAGAGACCCAGTACTTC.

V is TRBV18 and J is TRBJ2-7; tentatively, D is TRBD1 (5 bases). V was trimmed by 2 bases and J by 6 bases, leaving 17 bases between them. Germline CDR1 and CDR2: KGHSH and LQKENI. The CDR3 length is 15 residues. The CDR3 sequence: CASSPNTGGFGEQYF. The CDR3 coding sequence is TGTGCCAGCTCACCAAATACAGGTGGTTTTGGCGAGCAGTACTTC.

The J gene is TRBJ2-1, the V gene TRBV9; 8 bases align to TRBD1. V lost 0 bases to trimming and J lost 9 bases; unmatched junction nucleotides: 11. The CDR3 is 16 residues long. CDR1 is SGDLS, CDR2 YYNGEE, per germline. In DNA form, the CDR3 reads TGTGCCAGCAGCGTAGCTACGCAGGGGGCGCTTGGTGAGCAGTTCTTC. This translates into CASSVATQGALGEQFF.

The chain recombines TRBV5-1 with TRBJ1-1; weak D call: TRBD1 (6 bases). The CDR3 has 16 residues. Germline-derived CDR1 and CDR2 are SGHRS and YFSETQ. V lost 4 bases and J 3 bases, leaving 19 bases between the germline ends. CDR3 DNA: TGCGCCAGCAGCGATTTATCGGACAGCGCTTACACTGAAGCTTTCTTT. Encoded protein: CASSDLSDSAYTEAFF.